The clone carrying this T cell receptor beta chain is a singleton in its sample. The antigen is unknown. The donors were all European-descended. Typically 90% to 95% of enriched cells were CD4+. The data were obtained in a study of untreated major depressive disorder. Germline CDR1 and CDR2: SGDLS and YYNGEE. The CDR3 consists of 12 residues. Between the trimmed V and J ends, which lost 4 bases and 5 bases, there was a span of 8 bases. Overall study findings and caveats: TRBV05-01 (Vbeta 5.1) usage was higher in CD4+ T cells of depressed patients than controls.

TCRdb's table, derived via immunoSEQ multiplex PCR, lists solely in-frame clones and lacks some. The table has roughly 25,000 clones, around 90% seen once; the top ten hold around 0.78%. Sequencing was carried out using CD4+ T cells from PBMCs. The sequence was obtained from a woman aged 25 to 39 with major depressive disorder. The chain links TRBV9 to TRBJ2-3; D gene unclear. This CDR3 reads CASSPLEDTQYF. CDR3 in DNA: TGTGCCAGCAGCCCCTTAGAAGATACGCAGTATTTT.